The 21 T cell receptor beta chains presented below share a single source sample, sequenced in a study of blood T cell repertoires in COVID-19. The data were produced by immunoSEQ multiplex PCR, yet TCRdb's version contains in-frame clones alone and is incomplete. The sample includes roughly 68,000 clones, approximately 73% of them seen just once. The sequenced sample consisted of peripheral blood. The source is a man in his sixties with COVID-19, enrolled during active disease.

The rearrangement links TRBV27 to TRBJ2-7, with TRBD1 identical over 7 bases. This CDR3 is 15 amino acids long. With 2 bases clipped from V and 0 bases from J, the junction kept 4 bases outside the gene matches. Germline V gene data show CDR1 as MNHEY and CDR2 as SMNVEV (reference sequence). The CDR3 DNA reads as TGTGCCAGCAGTTTAACGGGACAGAGCTCCTACGAGCAGTACTTC. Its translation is CASSLTGQSSYEQYF.

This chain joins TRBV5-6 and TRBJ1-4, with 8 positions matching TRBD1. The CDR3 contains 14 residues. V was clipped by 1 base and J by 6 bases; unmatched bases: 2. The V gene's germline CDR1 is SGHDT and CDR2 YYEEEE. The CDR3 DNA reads TGTGCCAGCAGCTTGCTGACAGGGGATGAAAAACTGTTTTTT. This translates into CASSLLTGDEKLFF.

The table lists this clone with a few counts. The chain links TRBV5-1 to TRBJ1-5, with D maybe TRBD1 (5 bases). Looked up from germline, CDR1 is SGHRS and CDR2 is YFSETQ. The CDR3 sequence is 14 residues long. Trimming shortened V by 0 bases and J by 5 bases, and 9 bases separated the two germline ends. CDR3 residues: CASSLDGGDQPQHF. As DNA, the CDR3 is TGCGCCAGCAGCTTGGACGGAGGGGATCAGCCCCAGCATTTT.

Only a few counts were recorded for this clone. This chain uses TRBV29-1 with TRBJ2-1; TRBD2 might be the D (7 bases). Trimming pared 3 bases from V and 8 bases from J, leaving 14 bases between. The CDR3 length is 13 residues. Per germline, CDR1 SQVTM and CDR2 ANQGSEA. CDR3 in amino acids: CSVDGVGGDEQFF. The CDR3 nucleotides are TGCAGCGTTGATGGAGTAGGGGGGGATGAGCAGTTCTTC.

CDR3 coding DNA: TGTGCCAGTACCGACGACAGGATTTATCAGCCCCAGCATTTT. Its translation is CASTDDRIYQPQHF. The rearrangement links TRBV19 to TRBJ1-5; tentatively, D is TRBD1 (6 bases). V was trimmed by 7 bases and J by 5 bases, leaving 15 bases between them. CDR3 length: 14 amino acids. Germline lookup yields CDR1 LNHDA and CDR2 SQIVND (reference sequence). Drawing the rest from reference TRBV19 and TRBJ1-5, the complete variable domain is DGGITQSPKYLFRKEGQNVTLSCEQNLNHDAMYWYRQDPGQGLRLIYYSQIVNDFQKGDIAEGYSVSREKKESFPLTVTSAQKNPTAFYLCASTDDRIYQPQHFGDGTRLSIL.

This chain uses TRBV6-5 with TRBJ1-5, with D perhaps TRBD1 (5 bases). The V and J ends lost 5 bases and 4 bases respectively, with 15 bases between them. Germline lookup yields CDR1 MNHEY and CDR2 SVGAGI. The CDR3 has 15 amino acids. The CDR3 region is CASSRVPGGNQPQHF. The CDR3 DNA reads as TGTGCCAGCAGTAGGGTCCCGGGGGGAAATCAGCCCCAGCATTTT.

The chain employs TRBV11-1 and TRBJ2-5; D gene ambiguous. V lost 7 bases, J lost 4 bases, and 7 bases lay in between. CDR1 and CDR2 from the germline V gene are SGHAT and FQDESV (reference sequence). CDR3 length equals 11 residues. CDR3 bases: TGTGCCAGCACTACCGGAGAGACCCAGTACTTC. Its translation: CASTTGETQYF.

The DNA for the CDR3 is TGTGCCAGCAGCCCTAACAGGGGAGGCGATGAAAAACTGTTTTTT. Translating it yields CASSPNRGGDEKLFF. The rearrangement links TRBV28 to TRBJ1-4; 7 nucleotides align to TRBD1. Germline assignment: CDR1 MDHEN and CDR2 SYDVKM. The J segment lost 6 bases and the V segment lost 6 bases, leaving 10 bases of the junction unmatched. The CDR3 totals 15 residues.

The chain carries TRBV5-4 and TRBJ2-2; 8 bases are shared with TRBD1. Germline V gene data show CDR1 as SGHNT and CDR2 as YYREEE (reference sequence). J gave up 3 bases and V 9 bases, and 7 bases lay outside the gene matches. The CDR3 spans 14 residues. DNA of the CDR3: TGTGCCACCAGGACAGGGTCGGACACCGGGGAGCTGTTTTTT. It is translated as CATRTGSDTGELFF.

The CDR3 DNA is TGCGCCAGCAGCTTGGTTGGGCGGGCAGATACGCAGTATTTT. This encodes CASSLVGRADTQYF. The V and J genes are TRBV5-1 and TRBJ2-3; D possibly corresponds to TRBD2 (5 bases). The CDR3 has 14 residues. The germline CDR1 and CDR2 sequences are SGHRS and YFSETQ. The V end lost 0 bases, the J end lost 4 bases, and 9 bases lay between the germline ends.

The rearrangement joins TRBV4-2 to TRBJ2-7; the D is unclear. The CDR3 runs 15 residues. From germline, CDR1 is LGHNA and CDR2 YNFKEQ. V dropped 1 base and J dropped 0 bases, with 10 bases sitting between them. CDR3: CASSQGSESSYEQYF. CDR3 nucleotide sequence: TGTGCCAGCAGCCAAGGATCGGAGAGCTCCTACGAGCAGTACTTC.

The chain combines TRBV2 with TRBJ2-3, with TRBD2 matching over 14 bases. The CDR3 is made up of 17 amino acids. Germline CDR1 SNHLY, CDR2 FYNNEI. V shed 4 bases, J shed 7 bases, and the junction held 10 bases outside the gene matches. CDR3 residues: CASSAVGLAGGGNTQYF. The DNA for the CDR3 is TGTGCCAGCAGTGCAGTAGGACTAGCGGGGGGTGGGAATACGCAGTATTTT.

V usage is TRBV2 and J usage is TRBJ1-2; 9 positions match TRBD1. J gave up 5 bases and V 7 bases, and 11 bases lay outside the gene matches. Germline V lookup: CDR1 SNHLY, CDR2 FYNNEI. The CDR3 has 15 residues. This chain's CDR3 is CASTLTGGAGYGYTF. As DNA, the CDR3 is TGTGCCAGCACCTTAACAGGGGGCGCGGGGTATGGCTACACCTTC.

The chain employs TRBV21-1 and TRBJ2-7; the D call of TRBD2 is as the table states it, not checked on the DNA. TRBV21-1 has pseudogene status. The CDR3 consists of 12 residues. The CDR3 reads CASSLLAHEQYF. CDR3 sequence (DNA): TGTGCCAGCAGCTTACTAGCCCACGAGCAGTACTTC.

CDR3 in amino acids: CASSLITLSTDTQYF. Here the CDR3 DNA reads TGTGCCAGCAGCTTAATCACTCTTAGCACAGATACGCAGTATTTT. The chain combines TRBV7-9 with TRBJ2-3, with no clear D. Germline loops: CDR1 SEHNR, CDR2 FQNEAQ (reference sequence). Trimming pared 2 bases from V and 0 bases from J, leaving 9 bases between. This CDR3 spans 15 amino acids.

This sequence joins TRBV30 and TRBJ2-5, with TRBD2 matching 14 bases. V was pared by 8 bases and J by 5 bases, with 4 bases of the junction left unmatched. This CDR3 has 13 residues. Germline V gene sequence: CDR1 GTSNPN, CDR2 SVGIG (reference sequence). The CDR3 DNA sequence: TGTGCCCGGGGACTAGCGGGAGTGGAGACCCAGTACTTC. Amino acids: CARGLAGVETQYF.

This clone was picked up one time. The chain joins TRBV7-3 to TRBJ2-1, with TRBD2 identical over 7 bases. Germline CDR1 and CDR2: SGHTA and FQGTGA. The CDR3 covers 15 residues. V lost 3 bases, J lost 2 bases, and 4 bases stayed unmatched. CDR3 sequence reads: CASSFTSETYNEQFF. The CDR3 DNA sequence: TGTGCCAGCAGCTTCACTAGCGAAACCTACAATGAGCAGTTCTTC.

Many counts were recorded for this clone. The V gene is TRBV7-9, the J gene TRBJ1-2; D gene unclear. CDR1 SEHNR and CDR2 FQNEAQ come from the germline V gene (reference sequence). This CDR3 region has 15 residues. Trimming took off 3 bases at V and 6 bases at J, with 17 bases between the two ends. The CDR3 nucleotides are TGTGCCAGCAGCTTCGCCGGTCAGGATGTTAATGGCTACACCTTC. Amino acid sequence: CASSFAGQDVNGYTF.

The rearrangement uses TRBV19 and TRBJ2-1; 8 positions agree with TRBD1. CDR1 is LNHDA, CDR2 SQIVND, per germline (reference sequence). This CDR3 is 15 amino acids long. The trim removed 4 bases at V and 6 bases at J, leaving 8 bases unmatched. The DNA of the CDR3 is TGTGCCAGTAGTAAGTCGGGACAGGCGGGCAATGAGCAGTTCTTC. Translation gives CASSKSGQAGNEQFF. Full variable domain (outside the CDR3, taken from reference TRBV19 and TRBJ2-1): DGGITQSPKYLFRKEGQNVTLSCEQNLNHDAMYWYRQDPGQGLRLIYYSQIVNDFQKGDIAEGYSVSREKKESFPLTVTSAQKNPTAFYLCASSKSGQAGNEQFFGPGTRLTVL.

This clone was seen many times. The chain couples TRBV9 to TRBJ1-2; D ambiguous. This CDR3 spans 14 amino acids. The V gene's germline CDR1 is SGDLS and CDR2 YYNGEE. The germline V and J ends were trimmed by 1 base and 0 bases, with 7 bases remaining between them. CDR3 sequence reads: CASSVSGTNYGYTF. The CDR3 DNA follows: TGTGCCAGCAGCGTATCAGGAACTAACTATGGCTACACCTTC.

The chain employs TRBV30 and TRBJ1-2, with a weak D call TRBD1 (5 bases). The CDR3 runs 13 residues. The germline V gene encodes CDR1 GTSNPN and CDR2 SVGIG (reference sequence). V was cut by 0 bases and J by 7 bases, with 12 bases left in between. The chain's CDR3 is CAWSVPGVGGYTF. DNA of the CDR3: TGTGCCTGGAGTGTACCGGGGGTAGGTGGCTACACCTTC.